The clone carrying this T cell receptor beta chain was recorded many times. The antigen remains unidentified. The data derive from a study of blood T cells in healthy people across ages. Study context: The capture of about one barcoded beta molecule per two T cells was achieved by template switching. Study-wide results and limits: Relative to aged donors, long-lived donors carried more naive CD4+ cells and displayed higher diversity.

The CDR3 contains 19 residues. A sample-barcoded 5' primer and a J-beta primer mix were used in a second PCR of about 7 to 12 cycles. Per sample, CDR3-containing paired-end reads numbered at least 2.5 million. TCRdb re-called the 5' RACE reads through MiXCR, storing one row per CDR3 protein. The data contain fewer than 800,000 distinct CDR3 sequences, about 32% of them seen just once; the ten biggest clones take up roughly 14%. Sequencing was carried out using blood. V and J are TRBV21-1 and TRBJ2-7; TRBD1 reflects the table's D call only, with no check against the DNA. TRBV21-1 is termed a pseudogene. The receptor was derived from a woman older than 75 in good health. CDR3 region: CASIRFTPGPSTLHYEQYF. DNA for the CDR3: TGTGCCAGCATCAGATTTACCCCGGGACCATCAACCCTGCACTACGAGCAGTACTTC.